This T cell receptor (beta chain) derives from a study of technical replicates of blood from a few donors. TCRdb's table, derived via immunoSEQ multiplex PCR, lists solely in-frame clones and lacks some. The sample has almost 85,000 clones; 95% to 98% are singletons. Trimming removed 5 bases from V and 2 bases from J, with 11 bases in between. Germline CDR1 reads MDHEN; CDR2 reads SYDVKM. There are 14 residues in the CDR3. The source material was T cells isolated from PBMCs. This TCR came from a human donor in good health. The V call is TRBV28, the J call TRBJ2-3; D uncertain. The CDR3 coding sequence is TGTGCCAGCAGTGGCCCATTCTCCACAGATACGCAGTATTTT. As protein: CASSGPFSTDTQYF.